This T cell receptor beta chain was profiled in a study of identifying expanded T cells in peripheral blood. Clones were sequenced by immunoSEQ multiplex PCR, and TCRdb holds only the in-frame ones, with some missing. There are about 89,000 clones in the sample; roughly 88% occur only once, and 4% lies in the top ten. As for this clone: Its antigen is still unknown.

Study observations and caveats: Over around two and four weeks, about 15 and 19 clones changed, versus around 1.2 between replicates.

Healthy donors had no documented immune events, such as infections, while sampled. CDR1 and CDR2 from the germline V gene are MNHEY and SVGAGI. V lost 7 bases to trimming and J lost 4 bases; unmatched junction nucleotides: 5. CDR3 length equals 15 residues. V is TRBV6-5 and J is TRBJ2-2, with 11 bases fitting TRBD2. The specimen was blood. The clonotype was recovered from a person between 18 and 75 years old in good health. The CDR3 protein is CASNALAGATGELFF. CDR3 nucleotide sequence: TGTGCCAGCAACGCACTAGCGGGGGCCACCGGGGAGCTGTTTTTT.